The clone carrying this TCR beta chain was seen many times. As it was prepared, the TCRbeta library received unique molecular identifiers. TCRdb passed the PCR reads through MiXCR, listing each CDR3 protein once. Of approximately 100,000 distinct CDR3 sequences listed, roughly an eighth are singletons. Germline V lookup: CDR1 SNHLY, CDR2 FYNNEI. V dropped 6 bases and J dropped 3 bases, with 13 bases sitting between them. The CDR3 covers 14 residues. These data are taken from a study of T-cell reconstitution after alpha-beta-depleted transplantation in children. J is TRBJ2-3 and V is TRBV2; D not certain. The source is a human donor who donated a stem cell graft to a child with inherited bone marrow failure. The source material was PBMCs from the stem cell graft donor, sampled from the stem cell graft. The DNA of the CDR3 is TGTGCCAGCAGGATTAGCCCGTCGACAGATACGCAGTATTTT. The encoded protein is CASRISPSTDTQYF.